This T cell receptor (beta chain) was captured in a study of T cells in Graves' hyperthyroidism and ophthalmopathy. Template material for amplifying TCR beta CDR3 regions consisted of RNA transcripts. The TCR CDR3 first-round RT-PCR relied on the HTBI primer set. TCRdb re-analysed the multiplex PCR reads in MiXCR, keeping a single row per CDR3 protein. The table lists around 350,000 distinct CDR3 sequences, 15% to 17% of them singletons. Germline V gene lookup returns CDR1 SGDLS and CDR2 YYNGEE. This CDR3 region has 15 residues. The junction had 7 bases not matched to a gene; V was cut back by 0 bases and J by 5 bases. This clonotype was recorded a few times.

V usage is TRBV9 and J usage is TRBJ2-7; the match to TRBD2 covers 8 bases. Sequenced: blood. The TCR sequence derives from a woman aged 18-35 years with Graves' hyperthyroidism that later progressed to Graves' ophthalmopathy. The CDR3 coding sequence is TGTGCCAGCAGCGTAGATATAGCGGGACACAACGAGCAGTACTTC. Amino acid sequence: CASSVDIAGHNEQYF.